Sequencing of this T cell receptor beta chain was carried out in a study of blood T cells in healthy people across ages. The sample holds a few counts of this clonotype. Germline V gives CDR1 MNHNS, CDR2 SASEGT. The CDR3 totals 16 residues. J lost 5 bases, V lost 2 bases, and 5 bases had no gene match. The second PCR ran about 6 to 12 cycles with a sample-barcoded 5' primer and J-beta primers. TCRdb recomputed calls from the 5' RACE reads with MiXCR, one row per CDR3 protein. The repertoire holds about 1.6 million distinct CDR3 sequences, with roughly 32% as singletons. The receptor was derived from a woman aged 30 to 39 in good health. The chain employs TRBV6-1 and TRBJ2-5; TRBD2 aligns across 13 bases. Sequencing used blood. CDR3 residues: CASSETSGGAYETQYF. CDR3 DNA sequence: TGTGCCAGCAGTGAAACTAGCGGGGGGGCTTATGAGACCCAGTACTTC.